The 23 T cell receptor beta chains below all came from one sample that was sequenced in a study of CD8 T cells in Susac syndrome. Reverse transcription used roughly 0.5 to 1 ug RNA and random hexamers. TCRdb re-derived calls from the immunoSEQ multiplex PCR reads in MiXCR, one entry per CDR3 protein. The sample contains 70,000 to 100,000 distinct CDR3 sequences, 85% to 95% of which appear only once. Sequencing was performed on CD8+ T cells from PBMCs. The source of these receptors is a human donor in good health.

The chain uses TRBV2 and TRBJ2-3; the D gene is possibly TRBD2 (5 bases). The CDR3 loop spans 15 amino acids. Deletions cut 4 bases from V and 2 bases from J, with 13 bases between. Germline V gene lookup returns CDR1 SNHLY and CDR2 FYNNEI. Written as DNA, the CDR3 is TGTGCCAGCAGTGGCTCTCTAGCACCCACAGATACGCAGTATTTT. This codes for CASSGSLAPTDTQYF.

The chain combines TRBV7-3 with TRBJ2-3; D is uncertain. Germline V lookup: CDR1 SGHTA, CDR2 FQGTGA. V gave up 5 bases and J gave up 0 bases, with 9 bases separating them. This CDR3 is 14 amino acids long. CDR3 sequence: CASSPTPSTDTQYF. The CDR3 DNA sequence: TGTGCCAGCAGCCCTACTCCGAGCACAGATACGCAGTATTTT.

This sequence joins TRBV4-1 and TRBJ1-1; a possible D gene is TRBD1 (6 bases). The V gene lost 3 bases and the J gene lost 1 base, with 12 bases spanning the gap. The CDR3 is 15 amino acids. Germline CDR1 and CDR2: MGHRA and YSYEKL. Written as DNA, the CDR3 is TGCGCCAGCAGCCATAATACAGGGAAGAACACTGAAGCTTTCTTT. It yields the protein CASSHNTGKNTEAFF.

The rearrangement uses TRBV29-1 and TRBJ2-5; no firm D call. CDR1 SQVTM and CDR2 ANQGSEA come from the germline V gene. V lost 0 bases, J lost 5 bases, and 13 bases lay in between. The CDR3 loop spans 14 amino acids. The CDR3 protein is CSVEDSMNWETQYF. CDR3 DNA: TGCAGCGTTGAAGATTCCATGAATTGGGAGACCCAGTACTTC.

The genes are TRBV29-1 and TRBJ1-4; a weak D match, TRBD1 (5 bases). Per germline, CDR1 SQVTM and CDR2 ANQGSEA. The ends were cut back, 6 bases at V and 8 bases at J, with 13 bases in the middle. The CDR3 is 12 amino acids. In DNA form, the CDR3 reads TGCAGCGTCAGACAGTCAGAAGAAAAACTGTTTTTT. It yields the protein CSVRQSEEKLFF.

The chain employs TRBV13 and TRBJ2-1; perhaps TRBD1 as D (6 bases). The germline CDR1 and CDR2 sequences are PRHDT and FYEKMQ (reference sequence). The CDR3 length is 13 residues. With 1 base removed from V and 6 bases from J, the gap between germline ends came to 7 bases. The CDR3 protein is CASSLEGGNEQFF. The DNA for the CDR3 is TGTGCCAGCAGCTTAGAAGGGGGCAATGAGCAGTTCTTC.

The CDR3 protein is CASSPDRKGQYF. The DNA for the CDR3 is TGTGCCAGCAGCCCTGACAGGAAGGGGCAGTATTTT. This chain joins TRBV11-2 and TRBJ2-3, with D perhaps TRBD1 (6 bases). The V gene's germline CDR1 is SGHAT and CDR2 FQNNGV. V dropped 5 bases and J dropped 11 bases, with 14 bases sitting between them. The CDR3 has 12 residues. The complete variable domain, with remaining parts taken from reference TRBV11-2 and TRBJ2-3, reads EAGVAQSPRYKIIEKRQSVAFWCNPISGHATLYWYQQILGQGPKLLIQFQNNGVVDDSQLPKDRFSAERLKGVDSTLKIQPAKLEDSAVYLCASSPDRKGQYFGPGTRLTVL.

J is TRBJ2-1 and V is TRBV7-9; TRBD1 or TRBD2 may be the D gene (5 bases each). The CDR3 contains 15 residues. The V gene's germline CDR1 is SEHNR and CDR2 FQNEAQ (reference sequence). The V end was cut by 5 bases, the J end by 6 bases, with 17 bases between. The CDR3 bases are TGTGCCAGCAGCCAGGCCGGGACCGACGGCAATGAGCAGTTCTTC. It encodes CASSQAGTDGNEQFF. The full variable domain, with the rest looked up from reference TRBV7-9 and TRBJ2-1, is DTGVSQNPRHKITKRGQNVTFRCDPISEHNRLYWYRQTLGQGPEFLTYFQNEAQLEKSRLLSDRFSAERPKGSFSTLEIQRTEQGDSAMYLCASSQAGTDGNEQFFGPGTRLTVL.

The chain recombines TRBV7-2 with TRBJ2-1; D is ambiguous. The CDR3 has 16 amino acids. Trimming stripped 4 bases from V and 4 bases from J, with 17 bases between. Germline V gene sequence: CDR1 SGHTA, CDR2 FQGNSA. This CDR3 reads CASSWSEELGYNEQFF. CDR3 DNA: TGTGCCAGCAGCTGGTCTGAGGAGCTGGGATACAATGAGCAGTTCTTC.

This rearrangement joins TRBV5-1 to TRBJ1-2; TRBD1 aligns across 7 bases. J gave up 10 bases and V 3 bases, and 3 bases lay outside the gene matches. The CDR3 sequence is 11 residues long. Germline CDR1 reads SGHRS; CDR2 reads YFSETQ. This CDR3 is CASSWGTDYTF. The CDR3 DNA is TGCGCCAGCAGCTGGGGGACAGACTACACCTTC. The full variable domain, its missing parts supplied by reference TRBV5-1 and TRBJ1-2, is KAGVTQTPRYLIKTRGQQVTLSCSPISGHRSVSWYQQTPGQGLQFLFEYFSETQRNKGNFPGRFSGRQFSNSRSEMNVSTLELGDSALYLCASSWGTDYTFGSGTRLTVV.

The chain carries TRBV24-1 and TRBJ2-1; D not certain. CDR1 is KGHDR, CDR2 SFDVKD, per germline. This CDR3 region has 13 residues. V was pared by 4 bases and J by 13 bases, with 16 bases between. This CDR3 reads CATSDMDGIEQFF. CDR3 DNA sequence: TGTGCCACCAGTGACATGGACGGCATTGAACAGTTCTTC.

This clonotype was counted once. The chain is built from TRBV7-6 and TRBJ2-7; TRBD2 might be the D (7 bases). Per germline, CDR1 SGHVS and CDR2 FNYEAQ. V shed 4 bases and J shed 2 bases, with 15 bases lying between them. This CDR3 spans 15 amino acids. CDR3 sequence (DNA): TGTGCCAGCAGCTCGGCGGGGGCCATTCCCTACGAGCAGTACTTC. Translated: CASSSAGAIPYEQYF. The full variable domain, its missing parts supplied by reference TRBV7-6 and TRBJ2-7, is GAGVSQSPRYKVTKRGQDVALRCDPISGHVSLYWYRQALGQGPEFLTYFNYEAQQDKSGLPNDRFSAERPEGSISTLTIQRTEQRDSAMYRCASSSAGAIPYEQYFGPGTRLTVT.

This chain uses TRBV12-5 with TRBJ2-1; D could derive from TRBD1 or TRBD2 (5 bases each). V was shortened by 0 bases and J by 0 bases, with 15 bases between the two germline ends. CDR3 length: 18 residues. Germline CDR1 reads LGHNT; CDR2 reads FRNRAP. The CDR3 reads CASGLVTHPGSSYNEQFF. The CDR3 region has the DNA TGTGCTAGTGGTTTGGTAACCCACCCAGGGAGCTCCTACAATGAGCAGTTCTTC.

CDR3 DNA: TGTGCCAGTAGTATATTACATCAGCCCCAGCATTTT. Protein sequence: CASSILHQPQHF. The chain combines TRBV19 with TRBJ1-5, with D uncertain. Trimming cost V 2 bases and J 5 bases, with 4 bases left between them. In germline, CDR1 is LNHDA, CDR2 SQIVND (reference sequence). This CDR3 region has 12 residues.

The chain has TRBV4-1 and TRBJ1-2; D is perhaps TRBD1 (6 bases). The CDR3 is made up of 14 amino acids. Germline V lookup: CDR1 MGHRA, CDR2 YSYEKL. V was clipped by 4 bases and J by 6 bases, with 15 bases between them. The CDR3 DNA sequence: TGCGCCAGCAGCCCGATCCGGGGGGGCCATGGCTACACCTTC. Translated: CASSPIRGGHGYTF.

This sequence joins TRBV9 and TRBJ1-1; D remains unclear. V lost 6 bases and J 2 bases, leaving 11 bases between the germline ends. The CDR3 contains 13 residues. CDR1 SGDLS and CDR2 YYNGEE come from the germline V gene. The DNA of the CDR3 is TGTGCCAGCACGAGCCGGAACAACACTGAAGCTTTCTTT. Its protein is CASTSRNNTEAFF.

The chain has TRBV4-1 and TRBJ2-1; D is perhaps TRBD2 (5 bases). This CDR3 has 16 residues. Germline CDR1 and CDR2: MGHRA and YSYEKL. Trimming removed 1 base at V and 7 bases at J, with 17 bases between. DNA of the CDR3: TGCGCCAGCAGCCAAGCGTTGGACTCTTTTCGGAATGAGCAGTTCTTC. Translating it yields CASSQALDSFRNEQFF.

The genes are TRBV12-3 or TRBV12-4 and TRBJ1-5; possible D gene TRBD1, 5 bases. V was clipped by 5 bases and J by 1 base, with 9 bases between them. This CDR3 spans 14 amino acids. DNA for the CDR3: TGTGCCAGCAGTCCCGGGGGGAGCAATCAGCCCCAGCATTTT. Protein sequence: CASSPGGSNQPQHF.

The rearrangement joins TRBV7-9 to TRBJ1-5, with TRBD1 as a possible D gene (6 bases). This CDR3 comprises 13 residues. V lost 8 bases and J 5 bases, leaving 13 bases between the germline ends. Looked up from germline, CDR1 is SEHNR and CDR2 is FQNEAQ (reference sequence). The chain's CDR3 is CASGGDSHQPQHF. The CDR3 nucleotides read TGTGCCAGCGGGGGCGACTCTCATCAGCCCCAGCATTTT.

The J gene is TRBJ2-1, the V gene TRBV13; 9 bases are a match to TRBD2. V lost 5 bases and J lost 6; bases outside the gene matches: 5. Germline V gene data show CDR1 as PRHDT and CDR2 as FYEKMQ (reference sequence). The CDR3 covers 14 residues. The CDR3, as DNA: TGTGCCAGCAGCCCGGGACTAGCTTTCAATGAGCAGTTCTTC. Its translation: CASSPGLAFNEQFF.

The chain carries TRBV5-6 and TRBJ2-7; D gene uncertain. The CDR3 extends over 12 amino acids. Trimming took off 5 bases at V and 7 bases at J, with 13 bases between the two ends. Germline V gene data show CDR1 as SGHDT and CDR2 as YYEEEE. CDR3 sequence reads: CASSQLEKEQYF. CDR3 nucleotides: TGTGCCAGCAGTCAACTCGAAAAAGAGCAGTACTTC.

This chain links TRBV5-4 with TRBJ2-5; TRBD1 aligns across 8 bases. The junction had 13 bases not matched to a gene; V was cut back by 4 bases and J by 5 bases. This CDR3 has 16 amino acids. CDR1 SGHNT and CDR2 YYREEE come from the germline V gene (reference sequence). CDR3: CASSPLGGTGGETQYF. Written as DNA, the CDR3 is TGTGCCAGCAGCCCTCTGGGCGGGACAGGAGGGGAGACCCAGTACTTC.

This chain connects TRBV20-1 to TRBJ2-4; D might be TRBD1 or TRBD2, each matching 5 bases. The CDR3 length is 13 residues. Germline lookup yields CDR1 DFQATT and CDR2 SNEGSKA (reference sequence). The V and J ends lost 6 bases and 3 bases respectively, with 12 bases between them. CDR3 bases: TGCAGTGCAGCCGGGGCATTCAAAAACATTCAGTACTTC. It is translated as CSAAGAFKNIQYF.